The rows below give T cell receptor beta chains drawn from one sample of a study of blood T cell repertoires in COVID-19. Clones were read by immunoSEQ multiplex PCR, and TCRdb kept only the in-frame ones, dropping some. The table shows some 300,000 clones, with approximately 84% occurring only once. The sequencing sample was made of PBMCs or T cells enriched from blood (not recorded which). The receptor source for this set is a man aged 25 to 45 who had recovered from COVID-19. Each CDR3 is given with its conserved first and last residue. A D gene is named only where the DNA matches it firmly. Size values are once, few and many counts, or a class for expanded clones, and some rows have none.

v_gene	d_gene	j_gene	abundance	CDR3aa	CDR3nt
TRBV2	-	TRBJ1-1	-	CASSDPGQPNTEAFF	TGTGCCAGCAGTGATCCCGGACAGCCGAACACTGAAGCTTTCTTT
TRBV4-1	TRBD1	TRBJ1-2	-	CASSQYPGTAYYGYTF	TGCGCCAGCAGCCAGTACCCCGGGACAGCCTACTATGGCTACACCTTC
TRBV10-3	-	TRBJ2-3	-	CAISDARDTDTQYF	TGTGCCATCAGTGATGCCAGGGACACAGATACGCAGTATTTT
TRBV5-1	TRBD1	TRBJ2-2	-	CASSVGATGFPGELFF	TGCGCCAGCAGCGTAGGAGCGACAGGGTTTCCCGGGGAGCTGTTTTTT
TRBV10-2	-	TRBJ2-2	-	CASRGATGELFF	TGCGCCAGCAGGGGGGCCACCGGGGAGCTGTTTTTT
TRBV6-5	-	TRBJ1-1	-	CASRSLNTEAFF	TGTGCCAGCCGTTCTCTGAACACTGAAGCTTTCTTT
TRBV13	-	TRBJ1-1	-	CASSLTGIEAFF	TGTGCCAGCAGCTTAACAGGCATTGAAGCTTTCTTT
TRBV21-1	-	TRBJ2-5	-	CASSKAERLAGGRETQYF	TGTGCCAGCAGCAAAGCTGAGAGGCTAGCGGGGGGGCGAGAGACCCAGTACTTC
TRBV7-2	-	TRBJ2-5	-	CASSLNLRKQETQYF	TGTGCCAGCAGCTTAAACTTACGAAAGCAAGAGACCCAGTACTTC
TRBV18	-	TRBJ2-1	-	CASSRDYNEQFF	TGTGCCAGCTCACGCGACTACAATGAGCAGTTCTTC
TRBV6-2/TRBV6-3	TRBD1	TRBJ1-2	-	CASSRTGLNYGYTF	TGTGCCAGCAGTCGGACAGGGCTGAACTATGGCTACACCTTC
TRBV15	-	TRBJ1-5	-	CATSPLGAVQPQHF	TGTGCCACCAGCCCCCTGGGGGCCGTTCAGCCCCAGCATTTT
TRBV5-1	TRBD1	TRBJ1-2	-	CASSLGFGTGTLYGYTF	TGCGCCAGCAGCTTGGGTTTTGGGACAGGGACTTTATATGGCTACACCTTC
TRBV6-5	TRBD1	TRBJ1-3	-	CASSSGTGGSGNTIYF	TGTGCCAGCAGTTCCGGGACAGGGGGCTCTGGAAACACCATATATTTT
TRBV19	-	TRBJ1-2	-	CASSMAVPSPYYGYTF	TGTGCCAGTAGCATGGCGGTCCCATCCCCATACTATGGCTACACCTTC
TRBV11-2	TRBD1	TRBJ2-7	-	CASSRTGGYEQYF	TGTGCCAGCAGCCGGACAGGGGGCTACGAGCAGTACTTC
TRBV5-6	TRBD1	TRBJ2-2	-	CASSLPGQGHTGELFF	TGTGCCAGCAGCTTACCGGGACAGGGTCACACCGGGGAGCTGTTTTTT
TRBV27	-	TRBJ2-1	-	CASRLAGADEQFF	TGTGCCAGCAGGTTGGCAGGGGCGGATGAGCAGTTCTTC
TRBV29-1	TRBD1	TRBJ1-2	-	CSVTGGYGYTF	TGCAGCGTAACAGGGGGCTATGGCTACACCTTC
TRBV5-1	TRBD2	TRBJ2-3	-	CASSQELAGGLGTQYF	TGCGCCAGCAGCCAAGAACTAGCGGGAGGTCTCGGTACGCAGTATTTT
TRBV7-2	-	TRBJ1-5	-	CASSFQGNQPQHF	TGTGCCAGCAGTTTTCAGGGAAATCAGCCCCAGCATTTT
TRBV13	-	TRBJ1-4	once	CASSPGMGAQKKLFF	TGTGCCAGCAGCCCGGGGATGGGTGCGCAGAAAAAACTGTTTTTT
TRBV3-1/TRBV3-2	-	TRBJ2-7	-	CASRHRVLVYEQYF	TGTGCCAGCAGGCACAGGGTCCTAGTCTACGAGCAGTACTTC
TRBV7-2	-	TRBJ1-2	few	CASSTSGGAQANYGYTF	TGTGCCAGCAGCACCAGTGGCGGGGCCCAAGCTAACTATGGCTACACCTTC
TRBV12-3/TRBV12-4	-	TRBJ2-7	once	CASSFRNSYEQYF	TGTGCCAGCAGTTTCAGGAATTCCTACGAGCAGTACTTC
TRBV3-1/TRBV3-2	TRBD2	TRBJ2-3	-	CASSQLAGGDTQYF	TGTGCCAGCAGCCAACTAGCGGGGGGGGATACGCAGTATTTT
TRBV12-5	-	TRBJ1-2	-	CASGLVTLREGSVRNYGYTF	TGTGCTAGTGGTTTGGTAACCCTAAGGGAGGGGTCGGTACGGAACTATGGCTACACCTTC
TRBV11-3	-	TRBJ2-3	few	CASSLLASTDTQYF	TGTGCCAGCAGCTTACTAGCCTCCACAGATACGCAGTATTTT
TRBV9	-	TRBJ2-5	-	CASSQGLETQYF	TGTGCCAGCAGTCAGGGCCTGGAGACCCAGTACTTC
TRBV7-9	TRBD1	TRBJ2-7	-	CASSPSQGAPPEQYF	TGTGCCAGCAGCCCCTCCCAGGGGGCGCCACCCGAGCAGTACTTC
TRBV5-1	TRBD1	TRBJ1-2	few	CASSLVGTGDGYTF	TGCGCCAGCAGCTTGGTTGGGACAGGGGATGGCTACACCTTC
TRBV14	-	TRBJ1-1	-	CASSQEEAGHLLGEAFF	TGTGCCAGCAGCCAAGAAGAAGCCGGACACCTTTTGGGTGAAGCTTTCTTT
TRBV10-2	-	TRBJ1-2	-	CASTMDTPTYGYTF	TGCGCCAGCACTATGGACACCCCGACATATGGCTACACCTTC
TRBV7-9	TRBD1	TRBJ2-7	-	CASSLAGQGMAYEQYF	TGTGCCAGCAGCTTAGCCGGACAGGGTATGGCCTACGAGCAGTACTTC
TRBV5-4	-	TRBJ2-5	-	CASSLVGSRKETQYF	TGTGCCAGCAGCTTGGTGGGGAGCCGCAAGGAGACCCAGTACTTC
TRBV30	TRBD2	TRBJ2-7	-	CAWTPPGGQQYF	TGTGCCTGGACCCCGCCGGGAGGGCAACAGTACTTC
TRBV5-1	-	TRBJ1-6	-	CASSLFQGSNSPLHF	TGCGCCAGCAGCTTGTTTCAGGGGAGTAATTCACCCCTCCACTTT
TRBV5-1	TRBD1	TRBJ2-5	-	CASSSGQGQETQYF	TGCGCCAGCAGCTCCGGACAGGGCCAAGAGACCCAGTACTTC
TRBV5-1	-	TRBJ2-7	-	CASKMIGNSYEQYF	TGCGCCAGCAAGATGATCGGTAACTCCTACGAGCAGTACTTC
TRBV19	-	TRBJ2-1	-	CASSPPLGDSGSYNEQFF	TGTGCCAGTAGTCCCCCACTGGGGGATAGCGGCTCCTACAATGAGCAGTTCTTC
TRBV27	-	TRBJ2-1	-	CASSFGGSYNEQFF	TGTGCCAGCAGTTTTGGGGGGTCCTACAATGAGCAGTTCTTC
TRBV6-2/TRBV6-3	-	TRBJ2-7	few	CASSYSVGEQYF	TGTGCCAGCAGTTACTCAGTCGGCGAGCAGTACTTC
TRBV6-5	TRBD1	TRBJ1-5	-	CASRLTGAYNQPQHF	TGTGCCAGCAGACTGACAGGGGCCTACAATCAGCCCCAGCATTTT
TRBV9	TRBD2	TRBJ2-5	-	CASSVAVGRGETQYF	TGTGCCAGCAGCGTAGCGGTCGGGAGGGGAGAGACCCAGTACTTC
TRBV10-1	-	TRBJ2-3	-	CASSSPGIDTQYF	TGCGCCAGCAGCAGCCCAGGGATAGATACGCAGTATTTT
TRBV7-9	-	TRBJ1-1	few	CASSLVAESEAFF	TGTGCCAGCAGCTTAGTTGCGGAGTCTGAAGCTTTCTTT
TRBV25-1	TRBD1	TRBJ1-1	-	CASSEWPQRGGRTEAFF	TGTGCCAGCAGTGAATGGCCGCAACGAGGGGGCAGGACTGAAGCTTTCTTT
TRBV7-8	-	TRBJ1-4	-	CASSLTGSTNEKLFF	TGTGCCAGCAGCTTGACAGGCTCAACTAATGAAAAACTGTTTTTT
TRBV3-1/TRBV3-2	TRBD2	TRBJ2-1	-	CASSHGQLAGDPWNEQFF	TGTGCCAGCAGCCATGGCCAACTAGCGGGAGATCCCTGGAATGAGCAGTTCTTC
TRBV6-5	-	TRBJ1-1	-	CASSYAGLVPEAFF	TGTGCCAGCAGTTATGCAGGGCTCGTTCCTGAAGCTTTCTTT
TRBV5-6	TRBD1	TRBJ2-1	-	CASSFRGLTYNEQFF	TGTGCCAGCAGCTTCAGGGGGCTGACCTACAATGAGCAGTTCTTC
TRBV18	-	TRBJ2-5	-	CASLGTFQETQYF	TGTGCCAGCTTAGGGACTTTCCAAGAGACCCAGTACTTC
TRBV5-1	TRBD1	TRBJ2-5	-	CASSSGTVRETQYF	TGCGCCAGCAGCTCGGGGACAGTAAGAGAGACCCAGTACTTC
TRBV10-2	-	TRBJ1-5	-	CASRRGADQPQHF	TGCGCCAGCCGCCGCGGGGCGGATCAGCCCCAGCATTTT
TRBV5-1	TRBD1	TRBJ2-7	-	CASSLEQGAEQYF	TGCGCCAGCAGCTTGGAACAGGGGGCCGAGCAGTACTTC
TRBV3-1/TRBV3-2	-	TRBJ2-2	-	CASSLQGGTGELFF	TGTGCCAGCAGCCTGCAGGGGGGTACCGGGGAGCTGTTTTTT
TRBV5-3	-	TRBJ2-5	-	CARSLQETQYF	TGTGCCAGAAGTTTACAAGAGACCCAGTACTTC